This TCR beta chain is drawn from a study of T-cell reconstitution after alpha-beta-depleted transplantation in children. It was with unique molecular identifiers that the TCRbeta library was prepared. Each CDR3 protein gets one entry after TCRdb re-called the PCR reads with MiXCR. The table shows 75,000 to 100,000 distinct CDR3 sequences, with 8% to 9% occurring only once. The V and J ends lost 4 bases and 12 bases respectively, with 25 bases between them. The germline V gene encodes CDR1 GTSNPN and CDR2 SVGIG (reference sequence). This CDR3 contains 15 residues. The rearrangement uses TRBV30 and TRBJ2-1; possibly TRBD1 or TRBD2 for D (5 bases each). The sample was PBMCs from the stem cell graft donor, taken from the stem cell graft. The clonotype comes from a human donor who donated a stem cell graft to a child with congenital amegakaryocytic thrombocytopenia. CDR3 coding DNA: TGTGCCTGGACCGGTCGGGGCTCCTCGGTAACGGCGCAGTTCTTC. Amino acid sequence: CAWTGRGSSVTAQFF.